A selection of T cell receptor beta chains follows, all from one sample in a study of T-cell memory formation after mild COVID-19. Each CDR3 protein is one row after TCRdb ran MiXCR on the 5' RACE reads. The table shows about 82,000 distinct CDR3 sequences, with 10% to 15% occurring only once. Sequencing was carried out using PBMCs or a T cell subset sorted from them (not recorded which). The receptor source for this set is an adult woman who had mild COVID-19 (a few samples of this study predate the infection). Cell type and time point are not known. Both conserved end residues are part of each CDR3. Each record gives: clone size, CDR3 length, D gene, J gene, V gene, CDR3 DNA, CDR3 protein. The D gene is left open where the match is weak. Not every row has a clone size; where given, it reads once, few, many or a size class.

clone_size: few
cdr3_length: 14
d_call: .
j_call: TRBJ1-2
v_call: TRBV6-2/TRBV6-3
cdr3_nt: TGTGCCAGCAGCCCAGCGGGGACCTTCTATGGCTACACCTTC
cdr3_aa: CASSPAGTFYGYTF

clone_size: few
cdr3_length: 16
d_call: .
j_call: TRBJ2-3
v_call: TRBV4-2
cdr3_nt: TGTGCCAGCAGCCAAGAAGGAGGGGGGATGTCAGATACGCAGTATTTT
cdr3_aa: CASSQEGGGMSDTQYF

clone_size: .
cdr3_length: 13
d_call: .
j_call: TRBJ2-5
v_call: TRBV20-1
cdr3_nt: TGCAGTGCTACCCCCCTTACCGGGGAGACCCAGTACTTC
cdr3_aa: CSATPLTGETQYF

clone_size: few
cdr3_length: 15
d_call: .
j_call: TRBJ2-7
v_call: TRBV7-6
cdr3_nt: TGTGCCAGCAGCTTACGTAGTACTCCATCCTACGAGCAGTACTTC
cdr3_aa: CASSLRSTPSYEQYF

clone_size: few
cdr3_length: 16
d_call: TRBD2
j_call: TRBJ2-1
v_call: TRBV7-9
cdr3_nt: TGTGCCAGCAGCGCCAGGACTAGTGTCTCCTACAATGAGCAGTTCTTC
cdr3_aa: CASSARTSVSYNEQFF

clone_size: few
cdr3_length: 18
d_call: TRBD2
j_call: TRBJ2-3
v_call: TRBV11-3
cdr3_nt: TGTGCCAGCAGCTTATCTCCAAGCGGGAGTACTAGCACAGATACGCAGTATTTT
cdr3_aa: CASSLSPSGSTSTDTQYF

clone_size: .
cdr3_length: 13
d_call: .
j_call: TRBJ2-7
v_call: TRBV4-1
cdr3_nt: TGCGCCAGCAGCCTAACCCCGAGCTACGAGCAGTACTTC
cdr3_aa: CASSLTPSYEQYF

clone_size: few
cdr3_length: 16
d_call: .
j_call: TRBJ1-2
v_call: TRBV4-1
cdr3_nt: TGCGCCAGCAGCCAAGACGGAACAGGGAGCTTGACTGGCTACACCTTC
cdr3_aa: CASSQDGTGSLTGYTF

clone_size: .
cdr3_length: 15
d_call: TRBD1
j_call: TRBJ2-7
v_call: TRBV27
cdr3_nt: TGTGCCAGCAGTCCGGGACAGCCGAGTTTCTACGAGCAGTACTTC
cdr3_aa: CASSPGQPSFYEQYF

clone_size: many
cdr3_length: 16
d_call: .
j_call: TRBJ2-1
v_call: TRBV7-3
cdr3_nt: TGTGCCAGCAGCTTAGGATTGAGTAGCTCCTACAATGAGCAGTTCTTC
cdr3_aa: CASSLGLSSSYNEQFF

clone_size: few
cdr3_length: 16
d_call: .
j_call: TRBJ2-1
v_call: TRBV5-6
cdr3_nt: TGTGCCAGCAGCTTGTTCCGGAGAGGCTCCTACAATGAGCAGTTCTTC
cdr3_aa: CASSLFRRGSYNEQFF

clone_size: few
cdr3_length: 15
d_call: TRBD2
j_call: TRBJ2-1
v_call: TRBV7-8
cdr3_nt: TGTGCCAGCAGCCCGACGGTAGCGGGGTGGAATGAGCAGTTCTTC
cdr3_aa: CASSPTVAGWNEQFF

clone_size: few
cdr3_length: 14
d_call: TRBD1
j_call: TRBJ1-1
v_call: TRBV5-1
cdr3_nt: TGCGCCAGCAGCTTCGGGACAGGGAGAGGTGAAGCTTTCTTT
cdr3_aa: CASSFGTGRGEAFF

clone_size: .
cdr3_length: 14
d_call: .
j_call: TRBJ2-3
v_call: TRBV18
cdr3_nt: TGTGCCAGCTCACTAGGGGGAGGAGACGATACGCAGTATTTT
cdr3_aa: CASSLGGGDDTQYF

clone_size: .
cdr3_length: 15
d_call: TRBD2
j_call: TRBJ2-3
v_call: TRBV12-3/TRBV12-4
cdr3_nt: TGTGCCAGCAGAGTAGCGGGGGGTTCTGCAGATACGCAGTATTTT
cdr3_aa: CASRVAGGSADTQYF

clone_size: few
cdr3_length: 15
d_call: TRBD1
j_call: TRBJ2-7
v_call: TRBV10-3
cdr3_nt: TGTGCCATCAGTGAGCCCGGGACAGGGGTTTACGAGCAGTACTTC
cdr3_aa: CAISEPGTGVYEQYF

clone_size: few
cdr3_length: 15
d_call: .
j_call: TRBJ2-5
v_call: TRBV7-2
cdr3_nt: TGTGCCAGCAGTAAACTAGCCGGTCTTCAAGAGACCCAGTACTTC
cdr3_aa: CASSKLAGLQETQYF